This T cell receptor (beta chain) was retrieved from a study of beta chain features in type 1 diabetes. As to this clone: Its antigen is still unknown.

V lost 1 base, J lost 4 bases, and 19 bases lay in between. The CDR3 length is 17 residues. Germline values: CDR1 LNHDA, CDR2 SQIVND (reference sequence). Study-wide results and limits: Researchers report that Type 1 diabetes patients had moderately but significantly shorter TCRB CDR3s across all four CD4+ subsets. High TCR expression in some cells could lead to their over-representation in cDNA sequencing. Compared to healthy donors, patients appeared to have naive, central memory and Treg TCRB repertoires that were more alike. PCR may have favored shorter templates equally in patients and controls.

Using CD45RO/CCR7/CD25/CD127/CD95/CD27, CD4+ naive, central memory, regulatory and stem cell-like memory cells were sorted. The investigators reverse transcribed all of the isolated RNA, so they sequenced expressed TCRB transcripts. Profiling relied on immunoSEQ multiplex PCR, and the TCRdb table lists in-frame clones only, not all of them. Altogether about 300,000 clones are present, about 13% being singletons, with the ten largest covering 0.013% to 0.015%. Sequences were obtained from naive CD4+ T cells from blood. The clonotype was recovered from a woman between 18 and 29 years old with type 1 diabetes. V gene TRBV19 combines with J gene TRBJ1-1; D uncertain. The CDR3 loop reads CASSIARPLEAGTEAFF. The CDR3 DNA reads as TGTGCCAGTAGTATAGCCCGTCCCCTGGAAGCGGGCACTGAAGCTTTCTTT.